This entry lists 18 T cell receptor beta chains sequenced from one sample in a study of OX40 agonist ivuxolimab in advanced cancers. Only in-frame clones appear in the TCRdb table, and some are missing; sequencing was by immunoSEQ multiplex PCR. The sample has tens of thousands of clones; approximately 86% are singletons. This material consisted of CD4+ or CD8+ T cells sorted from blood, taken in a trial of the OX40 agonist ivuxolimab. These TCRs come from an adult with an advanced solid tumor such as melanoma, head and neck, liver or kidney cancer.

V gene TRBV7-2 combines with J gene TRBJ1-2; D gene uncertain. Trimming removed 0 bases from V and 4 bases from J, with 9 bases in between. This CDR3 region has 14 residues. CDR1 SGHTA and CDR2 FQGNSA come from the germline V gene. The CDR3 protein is CASSLAGVAYGYTF. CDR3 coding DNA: TGTGCCAGCAGCTTAGCTGGCGTGGCCTATGGCTACACCTTC.

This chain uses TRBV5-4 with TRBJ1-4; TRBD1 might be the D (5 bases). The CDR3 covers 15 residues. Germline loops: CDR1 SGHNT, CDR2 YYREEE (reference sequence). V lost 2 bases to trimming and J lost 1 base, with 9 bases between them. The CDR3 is CASSLPGETNEKLFF. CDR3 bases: TGTGCCAGCAGCTTACCGGGGGAAACTAATGAAAAACTGTTTTTT.

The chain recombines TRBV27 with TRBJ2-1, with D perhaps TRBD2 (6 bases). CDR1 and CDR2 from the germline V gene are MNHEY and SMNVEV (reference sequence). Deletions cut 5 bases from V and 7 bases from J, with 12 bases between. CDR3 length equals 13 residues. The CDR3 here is CASSPGTPNEQFF. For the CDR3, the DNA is TGTGCCAGCAGTCCCGGGACTCCTAATGAGCAGTTCTTC.

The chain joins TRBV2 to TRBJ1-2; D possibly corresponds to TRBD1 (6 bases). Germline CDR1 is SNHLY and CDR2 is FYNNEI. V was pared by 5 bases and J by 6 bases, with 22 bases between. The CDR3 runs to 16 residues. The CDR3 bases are TGTGCCAGCAGTTTAGACCACCGGGGGGGGCTGAATGGCTACACCTTC. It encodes CASSLDHRGGLNGYTF.

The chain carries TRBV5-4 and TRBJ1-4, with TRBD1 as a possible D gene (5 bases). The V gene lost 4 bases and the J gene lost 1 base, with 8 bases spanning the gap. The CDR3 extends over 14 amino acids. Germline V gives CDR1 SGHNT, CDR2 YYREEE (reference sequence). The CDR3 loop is CASSRGRTNEKLFF. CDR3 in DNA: TGTGCCAGCAGCCGGGGACGAACTAATGAAAAACTGTTTTTT.

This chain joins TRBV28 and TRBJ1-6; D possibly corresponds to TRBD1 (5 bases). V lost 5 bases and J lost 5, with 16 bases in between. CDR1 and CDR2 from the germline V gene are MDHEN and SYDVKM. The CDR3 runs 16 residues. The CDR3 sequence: CASSPHSGSDNSPLHF. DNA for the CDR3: TGTGCCAGCAGTCCCCACTCAGGGTCAGATAATTCACCCCTCCACTTT.

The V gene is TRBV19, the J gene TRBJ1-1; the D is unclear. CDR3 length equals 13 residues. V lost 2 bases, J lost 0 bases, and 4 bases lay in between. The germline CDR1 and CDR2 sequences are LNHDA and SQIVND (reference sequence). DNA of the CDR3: TGTGCCAGTAGTATAAGCCTGAACACTGAAGCTTTCTTT. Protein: CASSISLNTEAFF. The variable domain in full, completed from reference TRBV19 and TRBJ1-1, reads DGGITQSPKYLFRKEGQNVTLSCEQNLNHDAMYWYRQDPGQGLRLIYYSQIVNDFQKGDIAEGYSVSREKKESFPLTVTSAQKNPTAFYLCASSISLNTEAFFGQGTRLTVV.

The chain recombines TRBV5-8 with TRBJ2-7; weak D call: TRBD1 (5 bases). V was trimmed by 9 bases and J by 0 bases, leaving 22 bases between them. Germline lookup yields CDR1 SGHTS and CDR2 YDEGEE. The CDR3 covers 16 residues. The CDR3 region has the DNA TGTGCCAACATAGGAATCTACAGGACGAGCTCCTACGAGCAGTACTTC. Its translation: CANIGIYRTSSYEQYF.

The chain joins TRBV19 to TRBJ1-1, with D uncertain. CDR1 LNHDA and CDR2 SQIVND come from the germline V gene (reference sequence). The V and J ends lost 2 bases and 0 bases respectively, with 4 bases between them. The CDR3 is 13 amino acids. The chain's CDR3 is CASSISMNTEAFF. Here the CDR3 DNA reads TGTGCCAGTAGTATAAGCATGAACACTGAAGCTTTCTTT.

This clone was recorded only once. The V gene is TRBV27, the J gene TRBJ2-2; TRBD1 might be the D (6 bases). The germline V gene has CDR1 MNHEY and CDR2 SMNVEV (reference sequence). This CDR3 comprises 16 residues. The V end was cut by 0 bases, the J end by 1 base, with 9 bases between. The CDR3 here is CASSLSMTGNTGELFF. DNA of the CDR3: TGTGCCAGCAGTTTATCCATGACAGGGAACACCGGGGAGCTGTTTTTT.

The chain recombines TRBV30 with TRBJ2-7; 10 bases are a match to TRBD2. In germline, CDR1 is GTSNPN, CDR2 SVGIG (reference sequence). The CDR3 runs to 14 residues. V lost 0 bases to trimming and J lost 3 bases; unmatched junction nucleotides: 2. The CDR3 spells CAWSVAGGYYEQYF. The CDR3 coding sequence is TGTGCCTGGAGTGTAGCGGGGGGGTACTACGAGCAGTACTTC.

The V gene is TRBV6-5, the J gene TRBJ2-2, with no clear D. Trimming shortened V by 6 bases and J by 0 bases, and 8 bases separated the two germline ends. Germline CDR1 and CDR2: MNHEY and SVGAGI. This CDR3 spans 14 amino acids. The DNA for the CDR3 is TGTGCCAGCAGCCCTGGTTCGAACACCGGGGAGCTGTTTTTT. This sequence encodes CASSPGSNTGELFF.

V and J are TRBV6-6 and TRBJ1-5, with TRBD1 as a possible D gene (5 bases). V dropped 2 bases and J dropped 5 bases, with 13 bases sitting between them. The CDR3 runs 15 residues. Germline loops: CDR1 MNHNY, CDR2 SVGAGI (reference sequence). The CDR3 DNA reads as TGTGCCAGCAGTTACGTGCGGGGGGAGGATCAGCCCCAGCATTTT. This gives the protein CASSYVRGEDQPQHF.

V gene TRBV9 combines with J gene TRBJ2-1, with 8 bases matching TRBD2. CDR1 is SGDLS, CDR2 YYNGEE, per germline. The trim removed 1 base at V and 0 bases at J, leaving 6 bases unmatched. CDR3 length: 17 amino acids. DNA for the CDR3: TGTGCCAGCAGCGTACCCCCAACTAGCGGCTCCTACAATGAGCAGTTCTTC. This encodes CASSVPPTSGSYNEQFF.

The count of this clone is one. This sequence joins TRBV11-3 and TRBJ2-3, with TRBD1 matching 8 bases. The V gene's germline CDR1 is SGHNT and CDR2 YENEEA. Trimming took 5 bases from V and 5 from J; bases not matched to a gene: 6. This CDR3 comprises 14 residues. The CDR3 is CASSPGGARDTQYF. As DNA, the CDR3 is TGTGCCAGCAGCCCAGGGGGCGCGAGAGATACGCAGTATTTT.

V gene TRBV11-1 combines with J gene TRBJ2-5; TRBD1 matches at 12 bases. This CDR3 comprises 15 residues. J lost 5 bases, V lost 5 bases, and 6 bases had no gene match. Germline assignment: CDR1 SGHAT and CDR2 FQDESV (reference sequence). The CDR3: CASSVRDRGLETQYF. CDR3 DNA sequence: TGTGCCAGCAGCGTACGGGACAGGGGGCTGGAGACCCAGTACTTC.

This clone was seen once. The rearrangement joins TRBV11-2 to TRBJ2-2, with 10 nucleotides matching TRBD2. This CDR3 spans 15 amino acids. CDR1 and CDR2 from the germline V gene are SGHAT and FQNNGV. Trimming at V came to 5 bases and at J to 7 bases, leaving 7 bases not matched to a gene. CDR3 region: CASSRAGGFSGELFF. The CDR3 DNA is TGTGCCAGCAGCCGAGCGGGGGGGTTCAGCGGGGAGCTGTTTTTT.

This CDR3 reads CASRSAGTGHGYTF. The CDR3 nucleotides are TGTGCCAGCAGATCGGCAGGGACAGGGCATGGCTACACCTTC. The chain recombines TRBV9 with TRBJ1-2; 9 nucleotides line up with TRBD1. The CDR3 extends over 14 amino acids. The ends lost 5 bases at V and 6 bases at J; junction bases unmatched: 8. Per germline, CDR1 SGDLS and CDR2 YYNGEE.